Shown below are 16 T cell receptor beta chains from a single sample sequenced in a study of blood T cells in healthy people across ages. For the second PCR, which ran for roughly 7 to 11 cycles, a sample-barcoded 5' primer and a J-beta primer mix were used. TCRdb itself ran the 5' RACE reads through MiXCR, one entry per CDR3 protein. Of approximately 680,000 distinct CDR3 sequences in the sample, approximately 31% were seen once. Sequences were obtained from blood. The source of these receptors is an elderly woman in good health.

This clonotype has ten or more counts. The V and J genes are TRBV20-1 and TRBJ2-1; D perhaps matches TRBD2 (5 bases). Germline CDR1 and CDR2: DFQATT and SNEGSKA (reference sequence). Deletions cut 3 bases from V and 9 bases from J, with 9 bases between. CDR3 length equals 11 residues. This chain's CDR3 is CSASPRGEQFF. CDR3 in DNA: TGCAGTGCTAGCCCTCGGGGTGAGCAGTTCTTC.

Only a few counts were recorded for this clonotype. This could be a read error, since a much larger clone is one nucleotide away. The V and J genes are TRBV5-1 and TRBJ2-7; TRBD1 aligns across 7 bases. The ends lost 7 bases at V and 0 bases at J; junction bases unmatched: 13. The germline CDR1 and CDR2 sequences are SGHRS and YFSETQ. This CDR3 has 16 residues. The CDR3 spells CASGASQGQSSYEQYF. In DNA, the CDR3 is TGCGCCAGCGGCGCGTCCCAGGGACAGAGCTCCTACGAGCAGTACTTC.

This clonotype has just a few counts. The chain carries TRBV20-1 and TRBJ1-1, with D possibly being TRBD1 (5 bases). V lost 4 bases, J lost 3 bases, and 18 bases lay in between. CDR1 and CDR2 (germline): DFQATT, SNEGSKA (reference sequence). This CDR3 contains 15 residues. This CDR3 is CSAKGHLTRDTEAFF. The CDR3 region has the DNA TGCAGTGCTAAAGGACATCTTACCAGGGACACTGAAGCTTTCTTT.

The table lists this clonotype with a count of one. V and J are TRBV5-1 and TRBJ1-2; 8 bases line up with TRBD1. This CDR3 has 15 amino acids. With 4 bases clipped from V and 0 bases from J, the junction kept 5 bases outside the gene matches. Germline CDR1 and CDR2: SGHRS and YFSETQ. The CDR3 nucleotides read TGCGCCAGCAGCGGACAGGGAGATGCTAACTATGGCTACACCTTC. Amino acids: CASSGQGDANYGYTF.

This clonotype was observed at least ten times. The chain joins TRBV20-1 to TRBJ2-1; 7 bases line up with TRBD1. Trimming cost V 1 base and J 0 bases; bases outside gene matches: 3. The CDR3 covers 15 residues. Germline assignment: CDR1 DFQATT and CDR2 SNEGSKA (reference sequence). In DNA form, the CDR3 reads TGCAGTGCTAGAGTACAGGGGAGCTCCTACAATGAGCAGTTCTTC. Its protein product is CSARVQGSSYNEQFF.

This clonotype was recorded a few times. The J gene is TRBJ2-3, the V gene TRBV27; 8 bases map to TRBD1. Germline lookup yields CDR1 MNHEY and CDR2 SMNVEV (reference sequence). J lost 6 bases, V lost 5 bases, and 13 bases had no gene match. This CDR3 is 16 amino acids long. The CDR3 loop reads CASSTPGRGPVDTQYF. As DNA, the CDR3 is TGTGCCAGCAGTACCCCGGGCAGGGGGCCTGTGGATACGCAGTATTTT.

Turning to this clonotype: This clone may be a read error of a much larger clone one base away. V gene TRBV3-1 combines with J gene TRBJ2-2; possible D gene TRBD2, 5 bases. The germline gives CDR1 LGHDT, CDR2 YNNKEL (reference sequence). The CDR3 has 14 amino acids. The CDR3: CASSQVRVSGKLFF. In DNA form, the CDR3 reads TGTGCCAGCAGCCAAGTTCGCGTGTCCGGGAAGCTGTTTTTT. Full variable domain (outside the CDR3, taken from reference TRBV3-1 and TRBJ2-2): DTAVSQTPKYLVTQMGNDKSIKCEQNLGHDTMYWYKQDSKKFLKIMFSYNNKELIINETVPNRFSPKSPDKAHLNLHINSLELGDSAVYFCASSQVRVSGKLFFGEGSRLTVL.

This clonotype was recorded a few times. The chain employs TRBV5-6 and TRBJ1-2; maybe TRBD1 (6 bases). Trimming left V 4 bases short and J 8 bases short, with 33 bases between. Germline loops: CDR1 SGHDT, CDR2 YYEEEE. The length of the CDR3 is 19 residues. The CDR3 protein is CASSAGQTRLPGGLTGYTF. The CDR3 nucleotides are TGTGCCAGCAGCGCAGGACAGACCCGATTACCTGGGGGTCTCACCGGCTACACCTTC.

This clonotype was seen many times. The chain uses TRBV7-6 and TRBJ2-6, with D perhaps TRBD2 (7 bases). V was cut by 3 bases and J by 0 bases, with 12 bases left in between. Germline V CDR1 and CDR2: SGHVS, FNYEAQ. The CDR3 totals 17 residues. The CDR3 region is CASSLRGGGSGANVLTF. DNA of the CDR3: TGTGCCAGCAGCTTGAGGGGGGGCGGCTCTGGGGCCAACGTCCTGACTTTC. The whole variable domain, remainder taken from reference TRBV7-6 and TRBJ2-6, is GAGVSQSPRYKVTKRGQDVALRCDPISGHVSLYWYRQALGQGPEFLTYFNYEAQQDKSGLPNDRFSAERPEGSISTLTIQRTEQRDSAMYRCASSLRGGGSGANVLTFGAGSRLTVL.

There are many counts of this clonotype. This CDR3 is CASSAGTGVNQYF. CDR3 sequence (DNA): TGTGCCAGCAGCGCCGGGACAGGTGTAAATCAGTACTTC. The genes are TRBV7-2 and TRBJ2-7; TRBD1 aligns across 8 bases. Germline CDR1 reads SGHTA; CDR2 reads FQGNSA. CDR3 length equals 13 residues. Losses at the gene ends were 5 bases for V and 10 bases for J; bases not matched to a gene: 10.

This clonotype was recorded many times. The chain links TRBV30 to TRBJ2-7, with 7 nucleotides matching TRBD1. CDR1 is GTSNPN, CDR2 SVGIG, per germline (reference sequence). V gave up 3 bases and J gave up 2 bases; unmatched junction bases: 4. The CDR3 sequence is 13 residues long. The CDR3 region has the DNA TGTGCCTGGAGGAAGACAGGGACCTACGAGCAGTACTTC. It translates to CAWRKTGTYEQYF.

This clonotype was recorded many times. CDR3 protein: CASSPLISEKEQFF. The CDR3 region has the DNA TGTGCCAGCAGCCCTCTCATTAGCGAGAAGGAGCAGTTCTTC. V gene TRBV3-1 combines with J gene TRBJ2-1; D might be TRBD2 (5 bases). Germline V CDR1 and CDR2: LGHDT, YNNKEL (reference sequence). The V and J ends lost 4 bases and 10 bases respectively, with 17 bases between them. This CDR3 contains 14 residues.

This clonotype occurred once. The genes are TRBV24-1 and TRBJ2-3; 10 bases agree with TRBD2. The CDR3 contains 15 residues. Germline V gene lookup returns CDR1 KGHDR and CDR2 SFDVKD. V lost 7 bases, J lost 2 bases, and 5 bases stayed unmatched. CDR3 protein: CATRGTSDFTDTQYF. CDR3 sequence (DNA): TGTGCCACCAGGGGGACTAGCGACTTCACAGATACGCAGTATTTT.

V usage is TRBV28 and J usage is TRBJ2-1; 11 bases are a match to TRBD2. With 7 bases clipped from V and 6 bases from J, the junction kept 14 bases outside the gene matches. Germline V gene sequence: CDR1 MDHEN, CDR2 SYDVKM. CDR3 size: 17 residues. This CDR3 reads CASIAGGPFQVVNEQFF. For the CDR3, the DNA is TGTGCCAGCATAGCGGGGGGGCCCTTTCAAGTTGTCAATGAGCAGTTCTTC.

There are many counts of this clonotype. This sequence joins TRBV12-3 or TRBV12-4 and TRBJ1-1; TRBD1 matches at 9 bases. The CDR3 covers 17 residues. V lost 3 bases and J lost 7; bases outside the gene matches: 15. DNA of the CDR3: TGTGCCAGCAGTTTCACGGGACAGGGTTTTGAGATGGGTGAAGCTTTCTTT. Translating gives CASSFTGQGFEMGEAFF.

The chain recombines TRBV20-1 with TRBJ1-2, with a possible D match to TRBD1 (6 bases). The CDR3 contains 16 residues. The V and J ends lost 0 bases and 2 bases respectively, with 16 bases between them. Germline values: CDR1 DFQATT, CDR2 SNEGSKA (reference sequence). As DNA, the CDR3 is TGCAGTGCTAGAGATAATTTGGGGGGCGAGAACTATGGCTACACCTTC. This gives the protein CSARDNLGGENYGYTF.